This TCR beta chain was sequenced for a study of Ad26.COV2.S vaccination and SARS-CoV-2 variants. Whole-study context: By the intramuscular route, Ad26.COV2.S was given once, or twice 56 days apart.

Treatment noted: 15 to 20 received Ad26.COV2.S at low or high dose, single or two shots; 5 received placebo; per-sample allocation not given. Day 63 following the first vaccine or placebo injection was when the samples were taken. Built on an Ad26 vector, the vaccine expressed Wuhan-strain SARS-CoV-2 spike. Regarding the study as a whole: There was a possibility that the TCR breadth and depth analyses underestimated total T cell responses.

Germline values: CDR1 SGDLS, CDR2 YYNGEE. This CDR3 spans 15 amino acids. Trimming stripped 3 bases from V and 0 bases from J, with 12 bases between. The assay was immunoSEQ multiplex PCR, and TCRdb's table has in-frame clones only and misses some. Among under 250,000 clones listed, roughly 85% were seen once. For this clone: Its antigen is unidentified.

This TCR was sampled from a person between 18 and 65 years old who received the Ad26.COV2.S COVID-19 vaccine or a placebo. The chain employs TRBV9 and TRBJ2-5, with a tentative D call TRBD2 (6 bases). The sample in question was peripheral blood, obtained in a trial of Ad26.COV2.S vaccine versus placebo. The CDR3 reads CASSAGVGNQETQYF. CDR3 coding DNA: TGTGCCAGCAGCGCGGGGGTGGGAAACCAAGAGACCCAGTACTTC. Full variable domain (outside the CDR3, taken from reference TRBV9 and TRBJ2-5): DSGVTQTPKHLITATGQRVTLRCSPRSGDLSVYWYQQSLDQGLQFLIQYYNGEERAKGNILERFSAQQFPDLHSELNLSSLELGDSALYFCASSAGVGNQETQYFGPGTRLLVL.